Below, 30 T cell receptor beta chains from the same sample are listed, as sequenced in a study of T cells after yellow fever vaccination. TCRdb called the 5' RACE reads again in MiXCR, with one record for every CDR3 protein. The sample consists of 99,000 or so distinct CDR3 sequences, roughly 5.8% of them appearing once. Sequences were derived from CD8+ T cells sorted from PBMCs, sampled 10 days after the yellow fever booster vaccination. Receptors were obtained from a man aged 18 to 29 who received the YFV17D yellow fever vaccine.

This clonotype was seen a handful of times. This rearrangement joins TRBV7-3 to TRBJ1-2; D possibly corresponds to TRBD1 (5 bases). V dropped 5 bases and J dropped 7 bases, with 14 bases sitting between them. The germline V gene has CDR1 SGHTA and CDR2 FQGTGA. CDR3 length: 13 amino acids. As DNA, the CDR3 is TGTGCCAGCAGCACCCCAGGGTCCCCTGGCTACACCTTC. It specifies CASSTPGSPGYTF. The full variable domain, with the rest looked up from reference TRBV7-3 and TRBJ1-2, is GAGVSQTPSNKVTEKGKYVELRCDPISGHTALYWYRQSLGQGPEFLIYFQGTGAADDSGLPNDRFFAVRPEGSVSTLKIQRTERGDSAVYLCASSTPGSPGYTFGSGTRLTVV.

This clonotype was found a few times. The rearrangement uses TRBV5-1 and TRBJ1-1; D not certain. Germline V CDR1 and CDR2: SGHRS, YFSETQ. Deletions cut 4 bases from V and 2 bases from J, with 12 bases between. The CDR3 is made up of 14 amino acids. The CDR3 DNA follows: TGCGCCAGCAGCCAAGGAATAGGTAACACTGAAGCTTTCTTT. It translates to CASSQGIGNTEAFF.

This clonotype came up many times. V usage is TRBV12-3 or TRBV12-4 and J usage is TRBJ2-5; D tentatively fits TRBD1 or TRBD2 (5 bases each). The CDR3 length is 14 residues. Trimming left V 1 base short and J 5 bases short, with 11 bases between. CDR3 region: CASSLGGGLETQYF. The CDR3 nucleotides read TGTGCCAGCAGTTTAGGTGGGGGTTTGGAGACCCAGTACTTC.

In this sample, this clonotype turned up many times. At one end, the junction sequence differs from germline, possibly due to a read error. The chain uses TRBV4-3 and TRBJ1-2; 10 nucleotides agree with TRBD1. The CDR3 has 16 residues. Germline V CDR1 and CDR2: LGHNA, YSLEER. The CDR3 bases are TGCGCCAGCAGCCAGATGGAGTCTAGGGACAGGGGCCATGAGGCCTTC. This gives the protein CASSQMESRDRGHEAF.

In its sample, this clonotype was seen a few times. The chain joins TRBV25-1 to TRBJ2-7, with TRBD1 as a possible D gene (5 bases). The V and J ends lost 7 bases and 3 bases respectively, with 7 bases between them. CDR1 is MGHDK, CDR2 SYGVNS, per germline. The CDR3 sequence is 11 residues long. CDR3 DNA: TGTGCCAGCACTAGGGGCTACGAGCAGTACTTC. It translates to CASTRGYEQYF.

The rearrangement links TRBV20-1 to TRBJ1-5; 9 bases map to TRBD1. V gave up 5 bases and J gave up 5 bases; unmatched junction bases: 7. The length of the CDR3 is 14 residues. Germline CDR1 reads DFQATT; CDR2 reads SNEGSKA (reference sequence). CDR3 nucleotides: TGCAGTGCTGCGGACAGGGGAATTCATCAGCCCCAGCATTTT. Translation: CSAADRGIHQPQHF.

The chain links TRBV2 to TRBJ2-1; D is unresolved. Looked up from germline, CDR1 is SNHLY and CDR2 is FYNNEI. The CDR3 covers 16 residues. V was shortened by 7 bases and J by 2 bases, with 18 bases between the two germline ends. DNA for the CDR3: TGTGCCAGCATCCCGAACCCTGCGGAAACCTACAATGAGCAGTTCTTC. This sequence encodes CASIPNPAETYNEQFF.

This clonotype was seen at least ten times. This rearrangement joins TRBV29-1 to TRBJ1-1; TRBD1 might be the D (5 bases). Germline assignment: CDR1 SQVTM and CDR2 ANQGSEA. The CDR3 extends over 12 amino acids. The V and J ends lost 6 bases and 0 bases respectively, with 8 bases between them. CDR3 sequence reads: CSVGLMNTEAFF. CDR3 DNA sequence: TGCAGCGTGGGACTGATGAACACTGAAGCTTTCTTT.

The chain is built from TRBV24-1 and TRBJ2-7; D unresolved. The CDR3 has 16 residues. CDR1 KGHDR and CDR2 SFDVKD come from the germline V gene. V gave up 1 base and J gave up 3 bases, with 15 bases separating them. CDR3 in DNA: TGTGCCACCAGTGATTTTCCCAGGAACAGTCACTACGAGCAGTACGTC. Encoded protein: CATSDFPRNSHYEQYV.

The chain links TRBV11-2 to TRBJ2-3, with D possibly TRBD1 on 5 matching bases. V was trimmed by 3 bases and J by 4 bases, leaving 14 bases between them. The CDR3 has 15 residues. CDR1 and CDR2 from the germline V gene are SGHAT and FQNNGV. CDR3 nucleotides: TGTGCCAGCAGCTTCAAAGGCAGGGCGGCAGATACGCAGTATTTT. Translated: CASSFKGRAADTQYF.

The V and J genes are TRBV27 and TRBJ1-5; tentative D call: TRBD1 (6 bases). V was clipped by 8 bases and J by 3 bases, with 23 bases between them. This CDR3 contains 17 residues. CDR1 and CDR2 (germline): MNHEY, SMNVEV (reference sequence). The CDR3 protein is CASLPGGRGGFNQPQHF. The CDR3 DNA follows: TGTGCCAGCCTCCCCGGGGGGAGGGGGGGTTTCAATCAGCCCCAGCATTTT.

This clonotype is labeled as medium-sized. This chain uses TRBV7-2 with TRBJ2-1; 11 bases line up with TRBD2. V shed 6 bases and J 7 bases; nucleotides not matched to a gene: 8. The CDR3 totals 15 residues. Germline V gene sequence: CDR1 SGHTA, CDR2 FQGNSA. The CDR3 sequence: CASSFGLAGGNEQFF. For the CDR3, the DNA is TGTGCCAGCAGTTTCGGACTAGCGGGTGGGAATGAGCAGTTCTTC.

Only a few counts were recorded for this clonotype. The J gene is TRBJ2-5, the V gene TRBV6-6, with D perhaps matching TRBD2 (6 bases). Germline V CDR1 and CDR2: MNHNY, SVGAGI (reference sequence). The V end lost 10 bases, the J end lost 6 bases, and 18 bases lay between the germline ends. The CDR3 is made up of 13 amino acids. CDR3 sequence (DNA): TGTGCCACCAAACCGCCCGGGGGAAAGACCCAGTACTTC. Translated, it gives CATKPPGGKTQYF.

The chain employs TRBV9 and TRBJ2-3; no definite D call. The CDR3 covers 14 residues. Germline-derived CDR1 and CDR2 are SGDLS and YYNGEE. Deletions cut 0 bases from V and 2 bases from J, with 7 bases between. Here the CDR3 DNA reads TGTGCCAGCAGCGTAGTCGATCCCACAGATACGCAGTATTTT. It translates to CASSVVDPTDTQYF. Supplemented by reference TRBV9 and TRBJ2-3, the full variable domain reads DSGVTQTPKHLITATGQRVTLRCSPRSGDLSVYWYQQSLDQGLQFLIQYYNGEERAKGNILERFSAQQFPDLHSELNLSSLELGDSALYFCASSVVDPTDTQYFGPGTRLTVL.

There are many counts of this clonotype. This sequence joins TRBV7-2 and TRBJ2-1; D is tentatively TRBD1 or TRBD2 (6 bases each). Germline V gene lookup returns CDR1 SGHTA and CDR2 FQGNSA. The V end was cut by 3 bases, the J end by 8 bases, with 23 bases between. The CDR3 loop spans 17 amino acids. In nucleotides, the CDR3 is TGTGCCAGCAGCTTCGGGTTAAGGGGGGCAGGGGCCGATGAGCAGTTCTTC. Its translation: CASSFGLRGAGADEQFF. The whole variable domain, remainder taken from reference TRBV7-2 and TRBJ2-1, is GAGVSQSPSNKVTEKGKDVELRCDPISGHTALYWYRQSLGQGLEFLIYFQGNSAPDKSGLPSDRFSAERTGGSVSTLTIQRTQQEDSAVYLCASSFGLRGAGADEQFFGPGTRLTVL.

This clonotype has more than one count but fewer than ten. The chain couples TRBV7-6 to TRBJ1-1; no clear D gene. Trimming shortened V by 0 bases and J by 4 bases, and 6 bases separated the two germline ends. The germline gives CDR1 SGHVS, CDR2 FNYEAQ. The length of the CDR3 is 13 residues. DNA for the CDR3: TGTGCCAGCAGCTTAGCCACGTCCACTGAAGCTTTCTTT. Amino acid sequence: CASSLATSTEAFF.

This clonotype was seen a handful of times. The chain links TRBV13 to TRBJ2-7; D is unclear. The CDR3 contains 16 residues. Germline V gives CDR1 PRHDT, CDR2 FYEKMQ (reference sequence). Trimming stripped 4 bases from V and 4 bases from J, with 20 bases between. The CDR3 region is CASSSRVLTVSYEQYF. In DNA form, the CDR3 reads TGTGCCAGCAGCTCCCGGGTACTAACGGTGAGTTACGAGCAGTACTTC.

The sample holds a few counts of this clonotype. V gene TRBV5-4 combines with J gene TRBJ2-5, with D hard to call. V lost 0 bases, J lost 1 base, and 7 bases lay in between. The CDR3 covers 14 residues. Germline CDR1 SGHNT, CDR2 YYREEE (reference sequence). CDR3 in amino acids: CASSLEGLQETQYF. CDR3 DNA: TGTGCCAGCAGCTTGGAGGGTCTCCAAGAGACCCAGTACTTC.

This clonotype was seen only a few times. The rearrangement joins TRBV7-2 to TRBJ2-1, with 11 bases aligning to TRBD2. Germline CDR1 SGHTA, CDR2 FQGNSA. V was clipped by 4 bases and J by 5 bases; unmatched bases: 7. CDR3 size: 16 residues. The CDR3 loop reads CASSYSGGAGHNEQFF. The CDR3 DNA reads as TGTGCCAGCAGCTATAGCGGGGGGGCGGGTCACAATGAGCAGTTCTTC.

This clonotype has a count of ten or more. The genes are TRBV7-3 and TRBJ2-2; D uncertain. The CDR3 length is 16 residues. The germline CDR1 and CDR2 sequences are SGHTA and FQGTGA. V was shortened by 2 bases and J by 0 bases, with 10 bases between the two germline ends. This CDR3 is CASSLDGPANTGELFF. DNA for the CDR3: TGTGCCAGCAGCTTAGACGGACCGGCGAACACCGGGGAGCTGTTTTTT.

CDR3 bases: TGCGCCAGCAGTCAGAGGGCCTCTTCGAACACCGGGGAGCTGTTTTTT. It is translated as CASSQRASSNTGELFF. This chain joins TRBV4-3 and TRBJ2-2, with D possibly matching TRBD2 (5 bases). V was shortened by 6 bases and J by 0 bases, with 14 bases between the two germline ends. This CDR3 is 16 amino acids long. Germline V CDR1 and CDR2: LGHNA, YSLEER.

There are many counts of this clonotype. V is TRBV6-6 and J is TRBJ2-7; TRBD1 aligns across 7 bases. V shed 2 bases, J shed 2 bases, and the junction held 9 bases outside the gene matches. CDR3 length: 16 residues. Germline V gene data show CDR1 as MNHNY and CDR2 as SVGAGI (reference sequence). The CDR3 DNA reads TGTGCCAGCAGTTACGCTCCCGGGACAGAGACCTACGAGCAGTACTTC. Its translation is CASSYAPGTETYEQYF.

There are a few counts of this clonotype. The rearrangement links TRBV7-9 to TRBJ2-4; D call uncertain. Trimming pared 7 bases from V and 0 bases from J, leaving 10 bases between. The CDR3 totals 14 residues. Germline CDR1 and CDR2: SEHNR and FQNEAQ (reference sequence). CDR3 nucleotide sequence: TGTGCCAGCACCTCGCCGGGAGCCAAAAACATTCAGTACTTC. The encoded protein is CASTSPGAKNIQYF.

The V call is TRBV6-5, the J call TRBJ2-2, with D maybe TRBD1 (5 bases). The germline gives CDR1 MNHEY, CDR2 SVGAGI. CDR3 length: 13 residues. V lost 6 bases to trimming and J lost 3 bases, with 8 bases between them. The CDR3 sequence is CASRPGYTGELFF. As DNA, the CDR3 is TGTGCCAGCAGACCAGGGTACACCGGGGAGCTGTTTTTT.

The CDR3 loop reads CASSYSGGEQETQYF. The CDR3 nucleotides read TGTGCCAGCAGTTACTCAGGCGGAGAGCAAGAGACCCAGTACTTC. The chain employs TRBV6-5 and TRBJ2-5; D ambiguous. The length of the CDR3 is 15 residues. CDR1 MNHEY and CDR2 SVGAGI come from the germline V gene. V gave up 0 bases and J gave up 2 bases, with 10 bases separating them.

This clonotype was observed a few times. This sequence joins TRBV29-1 and TRBJ1-2; D is undetermined. Trimming cost V 5 bases and J 8 bases, with 3 bases left between them. The CDR3 has 8 amino acids. CDR1 is SQVTM, CDR2 ANQGSEA, per germline. CDR3 residues: CSVPGYTF. CDR3 in DNA: TGCAGCGTTCCCGGCTACACCTTC.

The table lists this clonotype with many counts. The chain carries TRBV7-9 and TRBJ1-3; 9 nucleotides line up with TRBD1. The trim removed 5 bases at V and 2 bases at J, leaving 7 bases unmatched. Germline V gene lookup returns CDR1 SEHNR and CDR2 FQNEAQ (reference sequence). The CDR3 covers 16 residues. The CDR3 region is CASSPQGAVTGNTIYF. The CDR3 nucleotides read TGTGCCAGCAGCCCACAGGGGGCGGTTACTGGAAACACCATATATTTT.

The table lists this clonotype with many counts. The chain links TRBV5-1 to TRBJ2-7, with D possibly TRBD2 on 6 matching bases. This CDR3 is built from 14 residues. Between the trimmed V and J ends, which lost 4 bases and 4 bases, there was a span of 15 bases. Germline CDR1 is SGHRS and CDR2 is YFSETQ. CDR3 coding DNA: TGCGCCAGCAGCCCGAAGGAGGGGCTATACGAGCAGTACTTC. It translates to CASSPKEGLYEQYF.

This clonotype was picked up many times. The J gene is TRBJ2-2, the V gene TRBV7-2; D gene unclear. CDR3 length equals 14 residues. In germline, CDR1 is SGHTA, CDR2 FQGNSA. V lost 5 bases to trimming and J lost 1 base, with 8 bases between them. This CDR3 is CASSAPGNTGELFF. CDR3 bases: TGTGCCAGCAGCGCACCGGGGAACACCGGGGAGCTGTTTTTT.

This clonotype appeared a few times. The chain recombines TRBV5-1 with TRBJ2-5; 9 nucleotides line up with TRBD2. This CDR3 spans 16 amino acids. Germline V gene lookup returns CDR1 SGHRS and CDR2 YFSETQ. Trimming at V came to 3 bases and at J to 2 bases, leaving 8 bases not matched to a gene. The CDR3 coding sequence is TGCGCCAGCAGCTCCGCACTAGCGGGCCTACAAGAGACCCAGTACTTC. This encodes CASSSALAGLQETQYF.